This T cell receptor (beta chain) was observed in a study of T-cell reconstitution after alpha-beta-depleted transplantation in children. Molecular barcoding with unique molecular identifiers was used for the TCRbeta library. One entry per CDR3 protein results from TCRdb running MiXCR on the PCR reads. The sample holds some 490,000 distinct CDR3 sequences; roughly an eighth are singletons and the top ten take around 5.8%. This CDR3 has 11 amino acids. CDR1 is GTSNPN and CDR2 is SVGIG in the germline V gene (reference sequence). V lost 2 bases, J lost 13 bases, and 12 bases lay in between. The chain links TRBV30 to TRBJ2-1, with TRBD2 as a possible D gene (6 bases). The specimen comprised PBMCs from the stem cell graft donor, sampled from the stem cell graft. The source of this sequence is a human donor who donated a stem cell graft to a child with combined immunodeficiency. In nucleotides, the CDR3 is TGTGCCTGGAGTCCCGGGGGACCTCAGTTCTTC. This translates into CAWSPGGPQFF. Together with reference TRBV30 and TRBJ2-1, the CDR3 gives the full variable domain: SQTIHQWPATLVQPVGSPLSLECTVEGTSNPNLYWYRQAAGRGLQLLFYSVGIGQISSEVPQNLSASRPQDRQFILSSKKLLLSDSGFYLCAWSPGGPQFFGPGTRLTVL.